This T cell receptor beta chain was recorded in a study of T cells in Graves' hyperthyroidism and ophthalmopathy. RNA transcripts served as the template for amplifying TCR beta CDR3 regions. TCR CDR3 regions were first amplified by RT-PCR with HTBI primers. TCRdb used MiXCR to reprocess the multiplex PCR reads, holding one entry per CDR3 protein. Of some 490,000 distinct CDR3 sequences listed, around 16% are singletons. The TCR comes from a woman in her 30s with Graves' ophthalmopathy. Sequenced material: blood.

The CDR3: CASSYSPHTDTQYF. The CDR3 DNA sequence: TGTGCCAGCAGTTATTCACCACACACAGATACGCAGTATTTT. The chain uses TRBV6-1 and TRBJ2-3; no clear D gene. Germline V lookup: CDR1 MNHNS, CDR2 SASEGT. This CDR3 is 14 amino acids long. V dropped 5 bases and J dropped 2 bases, with 11 bases sitting between them.